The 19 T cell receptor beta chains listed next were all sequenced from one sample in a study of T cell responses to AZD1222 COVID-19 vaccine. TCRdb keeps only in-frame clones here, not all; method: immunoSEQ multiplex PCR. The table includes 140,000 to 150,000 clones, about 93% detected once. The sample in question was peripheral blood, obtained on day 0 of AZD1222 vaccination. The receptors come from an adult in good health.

The CDR3 region is CASSSLDTYQPQHF. The DNA of the CDR3 is TGTGCCAGCAGCTCCCTGGACACTTATCAGCCCCAGCATTTT. The chain carries TRBV7-8 and TRBJ1-5, with D possibly matching TRBD1 (5 bases). Germline V gene data show CDR1 as SGHVS and CDR2 as FQNEAQ. Deletions cut 4 bases from V and 5 bases from J, with 12 bases between. This CDR3 comprises 14 residues. Filled out from reference TRBV7-8 and TRBJ1-5, the complete variable domain reads GAGVSQSPRYKVAKRGQDVALRCDPISGHVSLFWYQQALGQGPEFLTYFQNEAQLDKSGLPSDRFFAERPEGSVSTLKIQRTQQEDSAVYLCASSSLDTYQPQHFGDGTRLSIL.

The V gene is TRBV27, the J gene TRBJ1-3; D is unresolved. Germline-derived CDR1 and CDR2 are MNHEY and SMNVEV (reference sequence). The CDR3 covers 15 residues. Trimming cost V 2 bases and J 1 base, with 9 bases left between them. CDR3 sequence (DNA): TGTGCCAGCAGTTTAATTCCGGGATCTGGAAACACCATATATTTT. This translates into CASSLIPGSGNTIYF.

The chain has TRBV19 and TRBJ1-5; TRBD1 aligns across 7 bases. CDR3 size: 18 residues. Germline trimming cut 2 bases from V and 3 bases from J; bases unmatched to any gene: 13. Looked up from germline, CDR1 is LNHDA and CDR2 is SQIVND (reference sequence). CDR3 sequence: CASSITPVQGGFNQPQHF. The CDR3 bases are TGTGCCAGTAGTATAACCCCCGTGCAGGGGGGGTTCAATCAGCCCCAGCATTTT.

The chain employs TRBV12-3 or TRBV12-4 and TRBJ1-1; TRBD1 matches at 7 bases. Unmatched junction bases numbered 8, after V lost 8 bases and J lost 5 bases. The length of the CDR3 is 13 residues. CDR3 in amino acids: CASSRGGGTEAFF. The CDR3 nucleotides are TGTGCCAGCTCCAGGGGGGGAGGTACTGAAGCTTTCTTT.

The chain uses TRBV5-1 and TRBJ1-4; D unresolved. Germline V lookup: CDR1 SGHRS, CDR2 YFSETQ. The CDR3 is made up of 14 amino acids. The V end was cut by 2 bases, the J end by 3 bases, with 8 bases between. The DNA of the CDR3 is TGCGCCAGCAGCTTCGCTACGGCTAATGAAAAACTGTTTTTT. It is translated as CASSFATANEKLFF.

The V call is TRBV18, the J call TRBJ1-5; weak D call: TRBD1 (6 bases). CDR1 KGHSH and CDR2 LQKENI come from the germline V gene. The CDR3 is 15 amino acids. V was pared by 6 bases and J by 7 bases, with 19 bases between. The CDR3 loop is CASSFTYAGAQPQHF. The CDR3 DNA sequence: TGTGCCAGCTCGTTCACCTACGCAGGGGCCCAGCCCCAGCATTTT.

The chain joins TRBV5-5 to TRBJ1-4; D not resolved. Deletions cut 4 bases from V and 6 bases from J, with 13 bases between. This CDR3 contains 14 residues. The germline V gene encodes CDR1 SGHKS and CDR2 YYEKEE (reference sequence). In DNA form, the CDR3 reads TGTGCCAGCAGCCGCCGGACTTTGGATGAAAAACTGTTTTTT. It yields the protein CASSRRTLDEKLFF.

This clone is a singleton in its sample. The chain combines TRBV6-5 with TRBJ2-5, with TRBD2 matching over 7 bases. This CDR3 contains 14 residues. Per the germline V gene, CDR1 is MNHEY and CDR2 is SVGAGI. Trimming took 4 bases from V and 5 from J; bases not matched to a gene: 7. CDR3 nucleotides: TGTGCCAGCAGTTTTATCGGCGGGAGTGAGACCCAGTACTTC. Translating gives CASSFIGGSETQYF.

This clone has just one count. CDR3 sequence (DNA): TGTGCCAGCAGCGGCCTTTCGTCTCTCCAAAACATTCAGTACTTC. It encodes CASSGLSSLQNIQYF. This chain joins TRBV5-6 and TRBJ2-4; D not resolved. CDR1 is SGHDT, CDR2 YYEEEE, per germline. V was pared by 4 bases and J by 5 bases, with 16 bases between. The length of the CDR3 is 15 residues.

The CDR3 coding sequence is TGTGCCAGCAGTTACTCTCTGCTTAGTCGGGAGACCCAGTACTTC. Its protein product is CASSYSLLSRETQYF. V gene TRBV6-2 or TRBV6-3 combines with J gene TRBJ2-5; D gene unclear. The CDR3 contains 15 residues. The germline V gene has CDR1 MNHEY and CDR2 SVGEGT. V lost 0 bases and J lost 5, with 13 bases in between.

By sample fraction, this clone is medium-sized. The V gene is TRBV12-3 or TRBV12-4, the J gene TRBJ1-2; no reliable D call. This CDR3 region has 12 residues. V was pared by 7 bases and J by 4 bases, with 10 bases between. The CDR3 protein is CASTSAVYGYTF. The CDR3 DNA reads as TGTGCCAGCACCTCCGCTGTCTATGGCTACACCTTC.

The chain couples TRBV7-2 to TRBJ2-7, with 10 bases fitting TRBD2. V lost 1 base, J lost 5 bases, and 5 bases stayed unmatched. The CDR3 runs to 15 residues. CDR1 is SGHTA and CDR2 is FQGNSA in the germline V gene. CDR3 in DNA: TGTGCCAGCAGCTTAGGGCTAGCGGGGGCAAACGAGCAGTACTTC. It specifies CASSLGLAGANEQYF.

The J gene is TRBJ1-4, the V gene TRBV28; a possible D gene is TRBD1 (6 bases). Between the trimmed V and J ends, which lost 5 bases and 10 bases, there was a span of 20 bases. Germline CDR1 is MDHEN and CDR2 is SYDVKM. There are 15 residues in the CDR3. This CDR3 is CASSETGKGIGKLFF. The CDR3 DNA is TGTGCCAGCAGTGAAACAGGGAAGGGTATCGGAAAACTGTTTTTT.

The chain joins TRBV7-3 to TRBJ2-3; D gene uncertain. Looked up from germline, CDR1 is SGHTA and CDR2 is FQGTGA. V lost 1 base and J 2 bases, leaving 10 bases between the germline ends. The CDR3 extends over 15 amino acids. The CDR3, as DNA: TGTGCCAGCAGCTTAATGGCCAGTAACACAGATACGCAGTATTTT. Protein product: CASSLMASNTDTQYF. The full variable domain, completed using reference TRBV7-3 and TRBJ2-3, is GAGVSQTPSNKVTEKGKYVELRCDPISGHTALYWYRQSLGQGPEFLIYFQGTGAADDSGLPNDRFFAVRPEGSVSTLKIQRTERGDSAVYLCASSLMASNTDTQYFGPGTRLTVL.

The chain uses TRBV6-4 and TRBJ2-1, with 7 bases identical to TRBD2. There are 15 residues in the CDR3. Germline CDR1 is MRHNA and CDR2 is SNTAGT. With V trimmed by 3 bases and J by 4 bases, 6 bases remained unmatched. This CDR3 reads CASSESLAVYNEQFF. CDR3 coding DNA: TGTGCCAGCAGTGAGTCGCTAGCGGTTTACAATGAGCAGTTCTTC.

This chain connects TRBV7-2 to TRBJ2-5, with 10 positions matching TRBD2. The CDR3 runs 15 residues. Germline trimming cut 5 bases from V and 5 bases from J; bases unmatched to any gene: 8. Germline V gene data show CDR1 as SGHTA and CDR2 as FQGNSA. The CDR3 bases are TGTGCCAGCAGCCCCCGGGGTAGCGGGGGGGAGACCCAGTACTTC. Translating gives CASSPRGSGGETQYF.

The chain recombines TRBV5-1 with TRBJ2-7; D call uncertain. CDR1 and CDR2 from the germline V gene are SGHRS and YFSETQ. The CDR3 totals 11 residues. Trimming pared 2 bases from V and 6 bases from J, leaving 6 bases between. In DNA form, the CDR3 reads TGCGCCAGCAGCTTCGGGCCCGAGCAGTACTTC. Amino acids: CASSFGPEQYF.

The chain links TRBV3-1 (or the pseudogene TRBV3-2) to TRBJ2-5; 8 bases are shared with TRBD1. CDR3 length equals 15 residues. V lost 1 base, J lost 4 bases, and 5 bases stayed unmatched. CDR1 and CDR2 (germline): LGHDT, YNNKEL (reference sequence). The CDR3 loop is CASSQAGQGSETQYF. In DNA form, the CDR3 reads TGTGCCAGCAGCCAAGCCGGACAGGGCTCAGAGACCCAGTACTTC.

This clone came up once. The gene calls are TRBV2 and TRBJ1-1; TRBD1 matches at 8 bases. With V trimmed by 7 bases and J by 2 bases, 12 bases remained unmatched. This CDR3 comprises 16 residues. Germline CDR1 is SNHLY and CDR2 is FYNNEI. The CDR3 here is CASTSPGGFSNTEAFF. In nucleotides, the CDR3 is TGTGCCAGCACTAGCCCAGGGGGCTTCTCAAACACTGAAGCTTTCTTT.